Shown below are 5 T cell receptor beta chains from a single sample sequenced in a study of T cell repertoires in cytomegalovirus infection (dated by TCRdb to about 2019). The data were produced on an Illumina HiSeq 1500. The raw public reads went through TCRdb reprocessing: fastp at Q25, MiXCR clone calling, in-frame beta chains kept. Every distinct CDR3 protein forms one entry, paired with its most common genes and DNA. The sample contains 740,000 or so distinct CDR3 sequences, less than 40% of them found a single time. The leading ten clones occupy 2.8% of the sample. Material: PBMCs. The source is a human donor in good health (CMV status not recorded). Some clones in this sample may be carry-over from other donors' samples.

The sample holds many counts of this clonotype. V is TRBV5-6 and J is TRBJ2-6; D might be TRBD1 (5 bases). The germline CDR1 and CDR2 sequences are SGHDT and YYEEEE. V lost 3 bases, J lost 0 bases, and 7 bases lay in between. The CDR3 is made up of 15 amino acids. The CDR3 DNA is TGTGCCAGCAGCTCCAGGGACTCTGGGGCCAACGTCCTGACTTTC. Translated, it gives CASSSRDSGANVLTF.

This clonotype was recorded at least ten times. The genes are TRBV12-3 or TRBV12-4 and TRBJ1-1; D gene unclear. Trimming cost V 5 bases and J 8 bases, with 15 bases left between them. This CDR3 contains 13 residues. The CDR3 reads CASSLETIVEAFF. In nucleotides, the CDR3 is TGTGCCAGCAGTCTAGAAACGATAGTAGAAGCTTTCTTT.

The sample holds many counts of this clonotype. The CDR3 loop reads CASSLGSQPQHF. In DNA form, the CDR3 reads TGTGCCAGCAGCTTAGGGAGTCAGCCCCAGCATTTT. The V and J genes are TRBV7-9 and TRBJ1-5; D uncertain. CDR1 is SEHNR, CDR2 FQNEAQ, per germline (reference sequence). V was trimmed by 1 base and J by 6 bases, leaving 4 bases between them. CDR3 length: 12 residues.

The chain carries TRBV5-4 and TRBJ2-3; 13 nucleotides match TRBD2. Germline assignment: CDR1 SGHNT and CDR2 YYREEE (reference sequence). The V segment lost 5 bases and the J segment 0 bases; nucleotides outside the gene matches: 9. CDR3 length equals 18 residues. The CDR3 here is CASRYGTSGTTSTDTQYF. CDR3 nucleotides: TGTGCCAGCAGGTACGGGACTAGCGGGACTACAAGCACAGATACGCAGTATTTT. The complete variable domain, with remaining parts taken from reference TRBV5-4 and TRBJ2-3, reads ETGVTQSPTHLIKTRGQQVTLRCSSQSGHNTVSWYQQALGQGPQFIFQYYREEENGRGNFPPRFSGLQFPNYSSELNVNALELDDSALYLCASRYGTSGTTSTDTQYFGPGTRLTVL.

This clonotype was counted only a few times. V usage is TRBV4-1 and J usage is TRBJ2-3, with 7 bases lining up with TRBD2. The germline V gene encodes CDR1 MGHRA and CDR2 YSYEKL. The V and J ends lost 4 bases and 1 base, in that order; junction bases with no gene match: 11. The CDR3 covers 17 residues. The CDR3 loop is CASSRSLGGDGTDTQYF. CDR3 bases: TGCGCCAGCAGCCGGTCCTTGGGGGGGGACGGCACAGATACGCAGTATTTT.